The 29 T cell receptor beta chains below all came from one sample that was sequenced in a study of blood T cell repertoires in COVID-19. Sequencing was performed with immunoSEQ multiplex PCR; in TCRdb, only in-frame clones are kept and a portion is missing. The sample shows about 210,000 clones, roughly 85% of them seen only once. The sequenced sample consisted of peripheral blood. The receptors were sampled from a man in his fifties or sixties with COVID-19, enrolled during active disease.

In the case of this clone: At one boundary the junction diverges from the germline segment, which might be a read error. The chain recombines TRBV12-3 or TRBV12-4 with TRBJ1-6; the D is unclear. CDR3 length: 12 amino acids. The CDR3, as DNA: TGTGCCAGCAGAGCCTACAATTCACCCCTCCACTTT. As protein: CASRAYNSPLHF.

The V call is TRBV5-1, the J call TRBJ2-3, with 9 bases aligning to TRBD1. This CDR3 contains 20 residues. V was pared by 0 bases and J by 6 bases, with 20 bases of the junction left unmatched. Looked up from germline, CDR1 is SGHRS and CDR2 is YFSETQ. The CDR3: CASSLAYAWRTGVESDTQYF. The DNA for the CDR3 is TGCGCCAGCAGCTTGGCCTATGCATGGCGGACAGGGGTTGAGAGTGATACGCAGTATTTT.

This rearrangement joins TRBV18 to TRBJ2-1, with D tentatively TRBD1 (5 bases). This CDR3 has 13 amino acids. Germline V gene data show CDR1 as KGHSH and CDR2 as LQKENI. V was clipped by 4 bases and J by 3 bases, with 7 bases between them. CDR3 amino acids: CASSRTNYNEQFF. Written as DNA, the CDR3 is TGTGCCAGCTCACGGACAAACTACAATGAGCAGTTCTTC.

The CDR3 region is CASSPGTPTSNQPQHF. The CDR3 DNA sequence: TGTGCCAGCTCACCAGGGACACCAACTAGCAATCAGCCCCAGCATTTT. This chain connects TRBV18 to TRBJ1-5; perhaps TRBD1 as D (6 bases). The germline gives CDR1 KGHSH, CDR2 LQKENI. With 2 bases removed from V and 0 bases from J, the gap between germline ends came to 11 bases. There are 16 residues in the CDR3. The full variable domain, completed using reference TRBV18 and TRBJ1-5, is NAGVMQNPRHLVRRRGQEARLRCSPMKGHSHVYWYRQLPEEGLKFMVYLQKENIIDESGMPKERFSAEFPKEGPSILRIQQVVRGDSAAYFCASSPGTPTSNQPQHFGDGTRLSIL.

The J gene is TRBJ2-1, the V gene TRBV7-8; 13 positions match TRBD2. V lost 7 bases and J lost 9; bases outside the gene matches: 12. Per germline, CDR1 SGHVS and CDR2 FQNEAQ. This CDR3 is built from 16 residues. CDR3 nucleotide sequence: TGTGCCAGCACCTCTACTAGCGGGGGGGACAAACTTGAGCAGTTCTTC. Amino acids: CASTSTSGGDKLEQFF.

This clone was counted between two and nine times. V is TRBV27 and J is TRBJ1-6; D ambiguous. This CDR3 spans 15 amino acids. CDR1 and CDR2 from the germline V gene are MNHEY and SMNVEV (reference sequence). V lost 3 bases, J lost 3 bases, and 9 bases lay in between. CDR3 residues: CASSFVGVYNSPLHF. CDR3 in DNA: TGTGCCAGCAGTTTTGTGGGCGTCTATAATTCACCCCTCCACTTT.

The genes are TRBV28 and TRBJ2-5; TRBD2 matches 7 bases. V shed 5 bases and J 2 bases; nucleotides not matched to a gene: 5. Germline V gives CDR1 MDHEN, CDR2 SYDVKM. The CDR3 runs 14 residues. CDR3 nucleotides: TGTGCCAGCAGTGGGAGGGGTGTTCAAGAGACCCAGTACTTC. Protein product: CASSGRGVQETQYF. The full variable domain, completed using reference TRBV28 and TRBJ2-5, is DVKVTQSSRYLVKRTGEKVFLECVQDMDHENMFWYRQDPGLGLRLIYFSYDVKMKEKGDIPEGYSVSREKKERFSLILESASTNQTSMYLCASSGRGVQETQYFGPGTRLLVL.

The chain joins TRBV2 to TRBJ2-5; unclear D gene. Germline V lookup: CDR1 SNHLY, CDR2 FYNNEI. The CDR3 length is 14 residues. The V end was cut by 10 bases, the J end by 5 bases, with 20 bases between. CDR3 DNA sequence: TGTGCCAACGCGCCGCCGGGTCTTACGGAGACCCAGTACTTC. Its protein is CANAPPGLTETQYF.

The chain carries TRBV2 and TRBJ2-3; 9 bases align to TRBD1. Germline assignment: CDR1 SNHLY and CDR2 FYNNEI. The length of the CDR3 is 15 residues. Trimming removed 6 bases from V and 5 bases from J; junction bases left unmatched: 9. CDR3 sequence reads: CASSPGQGGRDTQYF. The CDR3 DNA follows: TGTGCCAGCAGCCCGGGACAGGGTGGTAGAGATACGCAGTATTTT.

Worth noting for this clone: A much larger clone lies one base from this, so it may be a read error. CDR3: CASSLRQGNEQFF. CDR3 nucleotide sequence: TGTGCCAGCAGCCTAAGACAGGGGAATGAGCAGTTCTTC. The chain recombines TRBV5-5 with TRBJ2-1; 8 bases fit TRBD1. The CDR3 has 13 residues. Trimming cost V 4 bases and J 7 bases; bases outside gene matches: 4. CDR1 is SGHKS and CDR2 is YYEKEE in the germline V gene (reference sequence). Drawing the rest from reference TRBV5-5 and TRBJ2-1, the complete variable domain is DAGVTQSPTHLIKTRGQQVTLRCSPISGHKSVSWYQQVLGQGPQFIFQYYEKEERGRGNFPDRFSARQFPNYSSELNVNALLLGDSALYLCASSLRQGNEQFFGPGTRLTVL.

This rearrangement joins TRBV6-5 to TRBJ2-3; D is possibly TRBD1 (5 bases). V was clipped by 2 bases and J by 2 bases, with 8 bases between them. CDR1 is MNHEY and CDR2 is SVGAGI in the germline V gene. The CDR3 has 14 residues. The CDR3 sequence: CASSYGHLTDTQYF. CDR3 coding DNA: TGTGCCAGCAGTTACGGACACCTCACAGATACGCAGTATTTT.

The chain couples TRBV4-1 to TRBJ1-1; D is undetermined. V was cut by 0 bases and J by 0 bases, with 5 bases left in between. Germline values: CDR1 MGHRA, CDR2 YSYEKL. The CDR3 totals 14 residues. The CDR3 loop is CASSQEQVNTEAFF. The DNA of the CDR3 is TGCGCCAGCAGCCAAGAGCAGGTGAACACTGAAGCTTTCTTT.

The sample holds a few counts of this clone. The chain carries TRBV20-1 and TRBJ1-1; unclear D gene. Germline V gene lookup returns CDR1 DFQATT and CDR2 SNEGSKA (reference sequence). Trimming removed 3 bases at V and 8 bases at J, with 16 bases between. The CDR3 is 13 amino acids. As DNA, the CDR3 is TGCAGTGCTAGTCCCCAAACTACTGGGGAAGCTTTCTTT. Its translation is CSASPQTTGEAFF.

This clone was detected once. CDR3 sequence: CASSHRRDSLFTF. CDR3 DNA sequence: TGTGCCAGCAGCCACAGACGGGACAGCCTGTTTACCTTC. The chain is built from TRBV14 and TRBJ1-2; 7 nucleotides line up with TRBD1. CDR3 length: 13 amino acids. V shed 3 bases, J shed 14 bases, and the junction held 12 bases outside the gene matches. From germline, CDR1 is SGHDN and CDR2 FVKESK.

The chain combines TRBV30 with TRBJ1-2, with D hard to call. Germline V gene lookup returns CDR1 GTSNPN and CDR2 SVGIG (reference sequence). This CDR3 is 14 amino acids long. V shed 0 bases and J shed 4 bases, with 12 bases lying between them. The CDR3 region has the DNA TGTGCCTGGAGTGTAACTACCCTAGGCTATGGCTACACCTTC. Translated, it gives CAWSVTTLGYGYTF.

The chain is built from TRBV24-1 and TRBJ2-5; 12 bases match TRBD2. The germline CDR1 and CDR2 sequences are KGHDR and SFDVKD. This CDR3 spans 16 amino acids. The J segment lost 2 bases and the V segment lost 3 bases, leaving 3 bases of the junction unmatched. CDR3 loop: CATSDRLAGVQETQYF. The CDR3 DNA follows: TGTGCCACCAGTGATCGACTAGCGGGGGTACAAGAGACCCAGTACTTC.

V gene TRBV27 combines with J gene TRBJ1-6; 8 bases map to TRBD1. CDR1 MNHEY and CDR2 SMNVEV come from the germline V gene (reference sequence). The CDR3 totals 15 residues. Losses at the gene ends were 6 bases for V and 7 bases for J; bases not matched to a gene: 8. Written as DNA, the CDR3 is TGTGCCAGCAGCTCTAGACAGGGGCAAAATTCACCCCTCCACTTT. Its protein is CASSSRQGQNSPLHF.

The chain links TRBV27 to TRBJ2-6, with D perhaps TRBD1 (5 bases). CDR1 is MNHEY and CDR2 is SMNVEV in the germline V gene (reference sequence). Trimming pared 4 bases from V and 0 bases from J, leaving 13 bases between. This CDR3 region has 17 residues. The CDR3 bases are TGTGCCAGCAGTTCACAGGCGCTTAGCTCTGGGGCCAACGTCCTGACTTTC. Translating gives CASSSQALSSGANVLTF.

This rearrangement joins TRBV5-8 to TRBJ2-7; 13 bases map to TRBD2. J was trimmed by 2 bases and V by 5 bases; bases with no gene match: 4. This CDR3 spans 15 amino acids. From germline, CDR1 is SGHTS and CDR2 YDEGEE. The CDR3 is CASSSGTSGTYEQYF. The CDR3 DNA is TGTGCCAGCAGTTCCGGGACTAGCGGGACCTACGAGCAGTACTTC. Looking up the rest from reference TRBV5-8 and TRBJ2-7 gives the full variable domain: EAGVTQSPTHLIKTRGQQATLRCSPISGHTSVYWYQQALGLGLQFLLWYDEGEERNRGNFPPRFSGRQFPNYSSELNVNALELEDSALYLCASSSGTSGTYEQYFGPGTRLTVT.

The chain has TRBV7-2 and TRBJ2-5; the D is unclear. Trimming took 5 bases from V and 5 from J, leaving 15 bases between them. Germline V CDR1 and CDR2: SGHTA, FQGNSA. There are 14 residues in the CDR3. In DNA, the CDR3 is TGTGCCAGCAGCCCTCCGCCGCGCCGCGAGACCCAGTACTTC. The encoded protein is CASSPPPRRETQYF.

The rearrangement uses TRBV19 and TRBJ2-1; D is perhaps TRBD1 (8 bases). V was clipped by 5 bases and J by 2 bases, with 13 bases between them. CDR3 length equals 15 residues. Germline V CDR1 and CDR2: LNHDA, SQIVND (reference sequence). CDR3 nucleotide sequence: TGTGCCAGTAGTTCAACAGGGGGGGCCTACAATGAGCAGTTCTTC. Translated: CASSSTGGAYNEQFF.

V is TRBV21-1 and J is TRBJ2-7; the listed D gene, TRBD2, was not tested against the DNA. TRBV21-1 is described as a pseudogene. This CDR3 comprises 15 residues. The CDR3 loop is CASSTRLAFTYEQYF. The DNA of the CDR3 is TGTGCCAGCAGCACTCGACTAGCCTTTACCTACGAGCAGTACTTC.

The gene calls are TRBV5-4 and TRBJ2-3, with TRBD1 matching 9 bases. J was trimmed by 6 bases and V by 2 bases; bases with no gene match: 10. Germline lookup yields CDR1 SGHNT and CDR2 YYREEE (reference sequence). This CDR3 has 16 amino acids. The DNA for the CDR3 is TGTGCCAGCAGCTTTCCTGGGACAGGGAAGACTGATACGCAGTATTTT. Amino acid sequence: CASSFPGTGKTDTQYF.

The rearrangement joins TRBV27 to TRBJ2-2, with D perhaps matching TRBD1 (5 bases). The V end was cut by 2 bases, the J end by 4 bases, with 11 bases between. The germline gives CDR1 MNHEY, CDR2 SMNVEV (reference sequence). This CDR3 is built from 15 residues. CDR3 region: CASSLNQGPTGELFF. CDR3 in DNA: TGTGCCAGCAGTTTAAATCAGGGCCCCACCGGGGAGCTGTTTTTT.

The chain couples TRBV6-2 or TRBV6-3 to TRBJ1-5; tentative D call: TRBD1 (5 bases). The CDR3 extends over 15 amino acids. Germline V gene data show CDR1 as MNHEY and CDR2 as SVGEGT. The ends were cut back, 5 bases at V and 1 base at J, with 12 bases in the middle. The CDR3 nucleotides are TGTGCCAGCAGTCCCTGGGCAGGGAGCAATCAGCCCCAGCATTTT. It translates to CASSPWAGSNQPQHF.

V usage is TRBV5-1 and J usage is TRBJ1-4; TRBD1 might be the D (6 bases). This CDR3 has 14 residues. Germline CDR1 and CDR2: SGHRS and YFSETQ. Trimming removed 3 bases from V and 4 bases from J, with 10 bases in between. CDR3 amino acids: CASSSGTSNEKLFF. The CDR3, as DNA: TGCGCCAGCAGCTCCGGGACAAGTAATGAAAAACTGTTTTTT. Looking up the rest from reference TRBV5-1 and TRBJ1-4 gives the full variable domain: KAGVTQTPRYLIKTRGQQVTLSCSPISGHRSVSWYQQTPGQGLQFLFEYFSETQRNKGNFPGRFSGRQFSNSRSEMNVSTLELGDSALYLCASSSGTSNEKLFFGSGTQLSVL.

The gene calls are TRBV4-1 and TRBJ2-5; 8 nucleotides match TRBD2. V dropped 4 bases and J dropped 0; count of bases not matched to a gene: 10. The CDR3 consists of 17 residues. Germline-derived CDR1 and CDR2 are MGHRA and YSYEKL. This CDR3 reads CASSPRGLAGHQETQYF. The CDR3 DNA sequence: TGCGCCAGCAGCCCCCGTGGATTAGCGGGGCACCAAGAGACCCAGTACTTC.

J is TRBJ2-3 and V is TRBV11-2; TRBD2 might be the D (5 bases). This CDR3 has 16 amino acids. The V end lost 4 bases, the J end lost 2 bases, and 16 bases lay between the germline ends. CDR1 SGHAT and CDR2 FQNNGV come from the germline V gene. The CDR3, as DNA: TGTGCCAGCAGCTCACGCTGGGCCGGGGACACAGATACGCAGTATTTT. It specifies CASSSRWAGDTDTQYF.

The rearrangement uses TRBV3-1 (or the pseudogene TRBV3-2) and TRBJ2-7, with 11 bases fitting TRBD2. The CDR3 spans 15 residues. Germline V gene data show CDR1 as LGHDT and CDR2 as YNNKEL (reference sequence). V dropped 1 base and J dropped 2; count of bases not matched to a gene: 1. DNA of the CDR3: TGTGCCAGCAGCCAAGGACTAGCGGGGACCTACGAGCAGTACTTC. This translates into CASSQGLAGTYEQYF.